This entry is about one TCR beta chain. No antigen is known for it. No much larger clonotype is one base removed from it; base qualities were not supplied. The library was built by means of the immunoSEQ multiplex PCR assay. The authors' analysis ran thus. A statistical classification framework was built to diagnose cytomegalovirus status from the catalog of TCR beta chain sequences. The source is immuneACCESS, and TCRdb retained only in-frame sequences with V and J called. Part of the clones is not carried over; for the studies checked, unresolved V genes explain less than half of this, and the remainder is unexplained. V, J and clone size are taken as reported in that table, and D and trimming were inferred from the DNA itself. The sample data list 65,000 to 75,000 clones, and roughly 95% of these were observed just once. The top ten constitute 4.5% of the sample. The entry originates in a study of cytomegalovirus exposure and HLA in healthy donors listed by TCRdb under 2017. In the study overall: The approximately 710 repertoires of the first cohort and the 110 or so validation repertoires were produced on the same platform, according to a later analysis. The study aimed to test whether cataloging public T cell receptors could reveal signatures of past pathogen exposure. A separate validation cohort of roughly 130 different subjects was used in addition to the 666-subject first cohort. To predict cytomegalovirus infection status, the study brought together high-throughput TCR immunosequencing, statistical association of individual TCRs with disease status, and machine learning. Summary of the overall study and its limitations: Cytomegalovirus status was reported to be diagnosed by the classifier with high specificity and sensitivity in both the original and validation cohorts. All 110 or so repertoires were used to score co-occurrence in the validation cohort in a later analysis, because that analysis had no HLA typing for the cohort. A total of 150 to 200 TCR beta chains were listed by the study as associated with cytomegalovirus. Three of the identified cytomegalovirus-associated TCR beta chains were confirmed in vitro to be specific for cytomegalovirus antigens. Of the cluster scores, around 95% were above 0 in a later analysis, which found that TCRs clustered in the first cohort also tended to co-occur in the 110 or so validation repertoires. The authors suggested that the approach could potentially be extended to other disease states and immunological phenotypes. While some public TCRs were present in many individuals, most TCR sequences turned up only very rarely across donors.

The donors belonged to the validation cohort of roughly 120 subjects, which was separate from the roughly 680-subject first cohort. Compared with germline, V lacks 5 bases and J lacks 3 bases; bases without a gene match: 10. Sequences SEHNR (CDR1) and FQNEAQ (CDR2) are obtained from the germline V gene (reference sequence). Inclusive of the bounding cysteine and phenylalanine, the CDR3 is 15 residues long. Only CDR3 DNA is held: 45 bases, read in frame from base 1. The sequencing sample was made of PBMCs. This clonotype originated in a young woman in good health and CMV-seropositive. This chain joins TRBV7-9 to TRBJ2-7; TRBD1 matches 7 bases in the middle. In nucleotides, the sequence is TGTGCCAGCAGCGCCTCGGGACAGCACCGCTACGAGCAGTACTTC. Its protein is CASSASGQHRYEQYF.